Listed below are T cell receptor beta chains from one sample, sequenced in a study of T cell responses to AZD1222 COVID-19 vaccine. Assay: immunoSEQ multiplex PCR; the TCRdb copy retains only in-frame clones and omits some. The data show around 110,000 clones, about 91% seen once. Material: peripheral blood, obtained on day 0 of AZD1222 vaccination. These receptor sequences come from an adult in good health. Each CDR3 is given with its conserved first and last residue. The D gene is left open where the match is weak. Not all rows give a size; the values are once, few, many and, for expanded clones, a class.

clone_size j_call d_call v_call cdr3_nt cdr3_aa
. TRBJ2-1 TRBD2 TRBV6-5 TGTGCCAGCGGGGGGGGCAATGAGCAGTTCTTC CASGGGNEQFF
. TRBJ2-1 TRBD2 TRBV9 TGTGCCAGCAGCGTTTTGACTAGCGGGGGGGCCCAGTTCTTC CASSVLTSGGAQFF
. TRBJ2-3 . TRBV6-5 TGTGCCAGCAGTCTTCGCTTTGGCGGAACAGATACGCAGTATTTT CASSLRFGGTDTQYF
. TRBJ2-1 TRBD2 TRBV6-4 TGTGCCAGCAGCGATCTAGCGGATAGCTCCTACAATGAGCAGTTCTTC CASSDLADSSYNEQFF
. TRBJ2-4 TRBD1 TRBV11-2 TGTGCCAGCAGCCGACAGGGGTACATTCAGTACTTC CASSRQGYIQYF
once TRBJ1-1 . TRBV18 TGTGCCAGCTCACCCATCAACACTGAAGCTTTCTTT CASSPINTEAFF
. TRBJ1-1 . TRBV7-6 TGTGCCAGCAGCTTAGCGCCAGGGATTGAAGCTTTCTTT CASSLAPGIEAFF
. TRBJ1-1 . TRBV6-6 TGTGCCAGCAGTTGGCCGGGCCTGAACACTGAAGCTTTCTTT CASSWPGLNTEAFF
once TRBJ2-5 . TRBV9 TGTGCCAGCAGCGTAGGGAACCAAGAGACCCAGTACTTC CASSVGNQETQYF
once TRBJ2-5 . TRBV3-1/TRBV3-2 TGTGCCAGCAGCCAAGGTCCCAGAGAGACCCAGTACTTC CASSQGPRETQYF
. TRBJ1-2 TRBD1 TRBV4-2 TGTGCCAGCAGCCAAGCCAGGGGGCAGACTAACTATGGCTACACCTTC CASSQARGQTNYGYTF
. TRBJ2-7 . TRBV4-1 TGCGCCAGCAGCCAAGAAATGGGGGGTATCTCCTACGAGCAGTACTTC CASSQEMGGISYEQYF
. TRBJ1-1 TRBD1 TRBV7-6 TGTGCCAGCAGCCGCCGACAGGGGGCGCGGGTGGACACTGAAGCTTTCTTT CASSRRQGARVDTEAFF
. TRBJ1-2 . TRBV11-3 TGTGCCAGCAGCTTCTACAGGCGGTCTATCTATGGCTACACCTTC CASSFYRRSIYGYTF
. TRBJ2-1 . TRBV6-4 TGTGCCAGCAGTGACTCGGCGGGGTCCTACAATGAGCAGTTCTTC CASSDSAGSYNEQFF
. TRBJ1-5 . TRBV7-8 TGTGCCAGCAGCACTAGTTTTTCGGGCGCCCAGCCCCAGCATTTT CASSTSFSGAQPQHF
. TRBJ2-7 TRBD1 TRBV4-1 TGCGCCAGCAGCCAATCGGGGACAGTTCCCTACGAGCAGTACTTC CASSQSGTVPYEQYF
. TRBJ1-3 . TRBV20-1 TGCAGTGCTAGTCGACGGGGGTCTGGAAACACCATATATTTT CSASRRGSGNTIYF
. TRBJ2-3 TRBD2 TRBV7-6 TGTGCCAGCAGCCTCTTTTTAGCGGGGGGAGGCACAGATACGCAGTATTTT CASSLFLAGGGTDTQYF
. TRBJ2-2 TRBD1 TRBV29-1 TGCAGCGTTGGTCGGCAGGGGGCCGGGGAGCTGTTTTTT CSVGRQGAGELFF
. TRBJ1-3 . TRBV6-5 TGTGCCAGCAGTCTCGCAGTTGGAAACACCATATATTTT CASSLAVGNTIYF
. TRBJ2-5 TRBD2 TRBV3-1/TRBV3-2 TGTGCCAGCAGCCCGGGGGTAGCGGGGTCCCAAGAGACCCAGTACTTC CASSPGVAGSQETQYF
. TRBJ1-1 . TRBV4-2 TGTGCCAGCAGCCAATTAGGAGAGAACACTGAAGCTTTCTTT CASSQLGENTEAFF
once TRBJ2-7 . TRBV6-5 TGTGCCAGCAGTTTATGGTACGAGCAGTACTTC CASSLWYEQYF
. TRBJ1-1 . TRBV3-1/TRBV3-2 TGTGCCAGCAGCCTCACGGGGGCTCAGAACACTGAAGCTTTCTTT CASSLTGAQNTEAFF
. TRBJ2-5 . TRBV27 TGTGCCAGCAGTTTTAGGGCGCAAGAGACCCAGTACTTC CASSFRAQETQYF